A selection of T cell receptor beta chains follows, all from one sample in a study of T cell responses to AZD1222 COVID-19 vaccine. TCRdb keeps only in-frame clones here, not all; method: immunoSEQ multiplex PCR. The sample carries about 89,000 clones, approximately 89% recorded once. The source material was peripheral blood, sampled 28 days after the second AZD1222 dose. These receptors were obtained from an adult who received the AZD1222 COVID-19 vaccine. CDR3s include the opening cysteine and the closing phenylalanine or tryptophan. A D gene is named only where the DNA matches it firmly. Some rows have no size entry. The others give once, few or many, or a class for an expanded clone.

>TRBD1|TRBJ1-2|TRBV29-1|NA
TGCAGCGTTCTGCTACCGGGACAGGGGAACTATGGCTACACCTTC
CSVLLPGQGNYGYTF
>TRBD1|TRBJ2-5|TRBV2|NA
TGTGCCAGCAGATACCGGGACAGGGGAAGAGAGACCCAGTACTTC
CASRYRDRGRETQYF
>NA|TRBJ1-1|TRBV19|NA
TGTGCCAGTACCCTCCGGTGGGGGAACACTGAAGCTTTCTTT
CASTLRWGNTEAFF
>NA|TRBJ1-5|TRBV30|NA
TGTGCCTGGAGCCAGGGATCCAGCAATCAGCCCCAGCATTTT
CAWSQGSSNQPQHF
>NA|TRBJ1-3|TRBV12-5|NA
TGTGCTAGTCCCCTGGGGAACACCATATATTTT
CASPLGNTIYF
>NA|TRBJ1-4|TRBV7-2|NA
TGTGCCAGCAGCTTAGGGTCGACAGTCTCTAATGAAAAACTGTTTTTT
CASSLGSTVSNEKLFF
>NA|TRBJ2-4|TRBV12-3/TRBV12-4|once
TGTGCCAGCAAAAGGGGGAAAAACATTCAGTACTTC
CASKRGKNIQYF
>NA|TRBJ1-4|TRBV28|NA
TGTGCCAGCATCGGTAGACGGTCAAGGACGGTTGATGAAAAACTGTTTTTT
CASIGRRSRTVDEKLFF
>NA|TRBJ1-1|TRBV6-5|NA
TGTGCCAGCAGTTACTCATGGGGGGCGAACACTGAAGCTTTCTTT
CASSYSWGANTEAFF
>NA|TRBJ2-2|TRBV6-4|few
TGTGCCAGCAGTGACGGGACAAACACCGGGGAGCTGTTTTTT
CASSDGTNTGELFF
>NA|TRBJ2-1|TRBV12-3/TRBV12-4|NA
TGTGCCAGCAGTTTAACAGGGAGGCATGAGCAGTTCTTC
CASSLTGRHEQFF
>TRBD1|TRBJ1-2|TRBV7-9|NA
TGTGCCAGCAGCTACGGGACAGGGGATCCCTATGGCTACACCTTC
CASSYGTGDPYGYTF
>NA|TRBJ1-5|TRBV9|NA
TGTGCCAGCAGCGTACGGCCAGGGATCGATCAGCCCCAGCATTTT
CASSVRPGIDQPQHF
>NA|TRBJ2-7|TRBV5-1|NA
TGCGCCAGCAGCGGGGCCTACGAGCAGTACTTC
CASSGAYEQYF
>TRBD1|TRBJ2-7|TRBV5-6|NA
TGTGCCAGCAGCTTCTTAACCGGGACAGGGTCCAACGAGCAGTACTTC
CASSFLTGTGSNEQYF
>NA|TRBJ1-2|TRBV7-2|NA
TGTGCCAGCAGCTCCTATGGGGGCGACTATGGCTACACCTTC
CASSSYGGDYGYTF
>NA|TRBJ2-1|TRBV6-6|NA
TGTGCCAGCAGTTACTTCGGTCAGCCGGGTGAGCAGTTCTTC
CASSYFGQPGEQFF
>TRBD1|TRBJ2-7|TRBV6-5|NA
TGTGCCAGCAGTCCGCTACGGACAGGCCAGCTGTACTTC
CASSPLRTGQLYF
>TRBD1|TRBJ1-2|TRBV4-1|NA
TGCGCCAGCAGCCAAGTAGACCATGTGGACAGGAATGACCACACCTTC
CASSQVDHVDRNDHTF
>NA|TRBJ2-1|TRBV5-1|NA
TGCGCCAGCAGCTTGGCGGCAGACAATGAGCAGTTCTTC
CASSLAADNEQFF
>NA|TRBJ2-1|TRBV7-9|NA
TGTGCCAGCAGCTGGGGGGGCCACAGGGGTAATGAGCAGTTCTTC
CASSWGGHRGNEQFF
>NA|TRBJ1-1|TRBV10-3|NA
TGTGCCATCAGACAGGGCATCGGAAACACTGAAGCTTTCTTT
CAIRQGIGNTEAFF
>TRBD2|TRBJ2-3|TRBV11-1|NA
TGTGCCAGCAGCTTAGCCGGACTAGCGGGGAGCACAGATACGCAGTATTTT
CASSLAGLAGSTDTQYF